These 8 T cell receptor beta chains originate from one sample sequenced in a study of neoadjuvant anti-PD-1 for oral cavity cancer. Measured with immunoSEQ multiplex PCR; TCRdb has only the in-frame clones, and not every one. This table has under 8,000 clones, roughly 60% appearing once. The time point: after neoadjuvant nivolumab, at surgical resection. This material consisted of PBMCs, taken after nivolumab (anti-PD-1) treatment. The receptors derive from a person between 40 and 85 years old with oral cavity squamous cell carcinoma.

CDR3 sequence reads: CASSFQAKAEAFF. The CDR3 bases are TGTGCCAGCAGTTTCCAGGCGAAGGCTGAAGCTTTCTTT. This chain uses TRBV6-5 with TRBJ1-1; D not resolved. The CDR3 has 13 amino acids. Trimming took 4 bases from V and 6 from J, leaving 12 bases between them. The germline V gene encodes CDR1 MNHEY and CDR2 SVGAGI.

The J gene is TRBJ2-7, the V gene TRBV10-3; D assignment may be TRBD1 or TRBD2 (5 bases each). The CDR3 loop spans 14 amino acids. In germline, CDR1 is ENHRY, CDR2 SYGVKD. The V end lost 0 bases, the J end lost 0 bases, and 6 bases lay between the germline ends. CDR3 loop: CAISESRGSYEQYF. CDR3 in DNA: TGTGCCATCAGTGAGTCGAGGGGCTCCTACGAGCAGTACTTC.

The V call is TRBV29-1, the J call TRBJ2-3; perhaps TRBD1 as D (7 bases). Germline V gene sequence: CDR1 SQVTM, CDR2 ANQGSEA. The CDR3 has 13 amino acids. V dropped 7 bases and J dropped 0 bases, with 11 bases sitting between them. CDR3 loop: CSAEGASTDTQYF. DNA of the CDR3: TGCAGCGCGGAGGGGGCGAGCACAGATACGCAGTATTTT.

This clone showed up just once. The CDR3 protein is CASSLAPLYNEQFF. CDR3 DNA sequence: TGCGCCAGCAGCTTAGCCCCCCTCTACAATGAGCAGTTCTTC. V usage is TRBV5-1 and J usage is TRBJ2-1; D is undetermined. The CDR3 is 14 amino acids. Germline V gene lookup returns CDR1 SGHRS and CDR2 YFSETQ. Trimming removed 2 bases at V and 3 bases at J, with 9 bases between.

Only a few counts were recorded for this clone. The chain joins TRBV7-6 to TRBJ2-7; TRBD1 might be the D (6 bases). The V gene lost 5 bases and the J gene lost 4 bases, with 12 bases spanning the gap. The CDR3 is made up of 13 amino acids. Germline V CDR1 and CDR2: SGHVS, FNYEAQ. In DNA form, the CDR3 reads TGTGCCAGCAGCGACGCACAGGGTTACGAGCAGTACTTC. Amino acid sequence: CASSDAQGYEQYF.

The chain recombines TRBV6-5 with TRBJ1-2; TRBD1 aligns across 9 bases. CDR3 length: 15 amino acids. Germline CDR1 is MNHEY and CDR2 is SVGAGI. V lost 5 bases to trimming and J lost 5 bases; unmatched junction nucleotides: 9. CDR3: CASSPGTGQHYGYTF. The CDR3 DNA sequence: TGTGCCAGCAGTCCAGGGACAGGGCAACATTATGGCTACACCTTC.

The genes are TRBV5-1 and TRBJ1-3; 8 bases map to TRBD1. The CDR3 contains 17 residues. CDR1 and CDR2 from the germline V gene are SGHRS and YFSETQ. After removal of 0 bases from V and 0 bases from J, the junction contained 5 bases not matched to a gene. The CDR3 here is CASSLALGQVSGNTIYF. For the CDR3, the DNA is TGCGCCAGCAGCTTGGCGCTGGGACAGGTCTCTGGAAACACCATATATTTT. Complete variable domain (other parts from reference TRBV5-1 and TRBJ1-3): KAGVTQTPRYLIKTRGQQVTLSCSPISGHRSVSWYQQTPGQGLQFLFEYFSETQRNKGNFPGRFSGRQFSNSRSEMNVSTLELGDSALYLCASSLALGQVSGNTIYFGEGSWLTVV.

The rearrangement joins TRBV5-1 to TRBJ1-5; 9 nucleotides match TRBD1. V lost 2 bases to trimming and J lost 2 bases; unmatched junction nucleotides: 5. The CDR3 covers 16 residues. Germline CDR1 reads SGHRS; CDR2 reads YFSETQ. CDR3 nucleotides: TGCGCCAGCAGCTTTGGGGGACAGGGTGGCAATCAGCCCCAGCATTTT. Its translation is CASSFGGQGGNQPQHF.